The 32 T cell receptor beta chains below all came from one sample that was sequenced in a study of a mutant IDH1 vaccine in newly diagnosed glioma. The repertoire was sequenced with immunoSEQ multiplex PCR; TCRdb's copy has only in-frame clones and lacks some. The repertoire holds about 92,000 clones, with 80% as singletons. Documented time point: baseline, week 1 (first vaccination visit). The treatment was: pre-vaccination baseline after standard-of-care therapy. Material: PBMCs, obtained from a glioma patient treated with radiotherapy, temozolomide or both. The receptor set was obtained from a man aged 35 to 55 with glioma.

The gene calls are TRBV13 and TRBJ1-4; 7 bases line up with TRBD1. The CDR3 loop spans 14 amino acids. J lost 7 bases, V lost 4 bases, and 6 bases had no gene match. Germline V gene data show CDR1 as PRHDT and CDR2 as FYEKMQ (reference sequence). CDR3: CASSSTGFGEKLFF. In DNA, the CDR3 is TGTGCCAGCAGCTCGACAGGGTTTGGTGAAAAACTGTTTTTT.

The V and J genes are TRBV6-1 and TRBJ2-7; TRBD1 is a possible D gene (6 bases). There are 15 residues in the CDR3. V lost 5 bases, J lost 3 bases, and 17 bases lay in between. From germline, CDR1 is MNHNS and CDR2 SASEGT. CDR3 loop: CASSLQGASRYEQYF. The CDR3 DNA reads TGTGCCAGCAGTTTACAGGGAGCTAGCCGCTACGAGCAGTACTTC.

The gene calls are TRBV11-1 and TRBJ1-1, with D possibly TRBD1 on 5 matching bases. V gave up 2 bases and J gave up 5 bases, with 15 bases separating them. This CDR3 has 15 residues. Germline V lookup: CDR1 SGHAT, CDR2 FQDESV (reference sequence). The CDR3 region is CASSLRTGAGTEAFF. The CDR3 coding sequence is TGTGCCAGCAGCTTAAGGACCGGGGCGGGGACTGAAGCTTTCTTT.

This clone was picked up a small number of times. The chain recombines TRBV29-1 with TRBJ1-5, with 10 bases that match TRBD1. The CDR3 loop spans 13 amino acids. Germline CDR1 reads SQVTM; CDR2 reads ANQGSEA. The ends lost 6 bases at V and 5 bases at J; junction bases unmatched: 4. CDR3 sequence (DNA): TGCAGCGTCGGACAGGGGGGGGATCAGCCCCAGCATTTT. It specifies CSVGQGGDQPQHF.

This chain connects TRBV28 to TRBJ1-2, with D unclear. V shed 8 bases and J shed 0 bases, with 10 bases lying between them. This CDR3 region has 13 residues. Germline V gene data show CDR1 as MDHEN and CDR2 as SYDVKM. CDR3 sequence: CASEISTNYGYTF. CDR3 DNA sequence: TGTGCCAGCGAAATATCTACTAACTATGGCTACACCTTC.

This clone has more than one count but fewer than ten. CDR3 region: CASRRDNYEQYF. CDR3 sequence (DNA): TGTGCCAGCAGGCGGGACAACTACGAGCAGTACTTC. The chain combines TRBV6-5 with TRBJ2-7; D tentatively fits TRBD1 or TRBD2 (6 bases each). Deletions cut 6 bases from V and 3 bases from J, with 9 bases between. There are 12 residues in the CDR3. Germline V gene data show CDR1 as MNHEY and CDR2 as SVGAGI.

This clone occurred a few times. The gene calls are TRBV6-1 and TRBJ2-1, with 13 bases fitting TRBD2. Germline CDR1 and CDR2: MNHNS and SASEGT. This CDR3 is built from 14 residues. Trimming took 8 bases from V and 9 from J; bases not matched to a gene: 7. CDR3 nucleotides: TGTGCCAGCCTAGGACTAGCGGGAGTCAGTGAGCAGTTCTTC. Translated, it gives CASLGLAGVSEQFF.

There are a few counts of this clone. The chain links TRBV14 to TRBJ1-4, with D hard to call. The CDR3 runs 14 residues. V shed 3 bases and J shed 2 bases, with 7 bases lying between them. The germline gives CDR1 SGHDN, CDR2 FVKESK. The CDR3 bases are TGTGCCAGCAGCCAGATGGACACTAATGAAAAACTGTTTTTT. Translating gives CASSQMDTNEKLFF.

The chain carries TRBV29-1 and TRBJ2-7; the D gene is possibly TRBD1 (6 bases). The V gene's germline CDR1 is SQVTM and CDR2 ANQGSEA. This CDR3 has 13 residues. Trimming took off 4 bases at V and 0 bases at J, with 10 bases between the two ends. In DNA form, the CDR3 reads TGCAGCGTTGGGACAGTCCTCTCCTACGAGCAGTACTTC. This sequence encodes CSVGTVLSYEQYF.

The CDR3 protein is CATSGGPAGGPIDSTDTQYF. CDR3 sequence (DNA): TGTGCCACCAGCGGAGGGCCAGCGGGAGGGCCTATCGATAGCACAGATACGCAGTATTTT. This chain connects TRBV15 to TRBJ2-3; 10 bases agree with TRBD2. V trimming: 5 bases; J trimming: 0 bases; junction bases outside the gene matches: 17. Germline CDR1 LNHNV, CDR2 YYDKDF (reference sequence). This CDR3 is 20 amino acids long.

V gene TRBV6-1 combines with J gene TRBJ2-7, with 9 bases identical to TRBD1. The CDR3 has 14 amino acids. The germline V gene has CDR1 MNHNS and CDR2 SASEGT. The V and J ends lost 5 bases and 4 bases, in that order; junction bases with no gene match: 6. The CDR3 nucleotides read TGTGCCAGCAGTCGGACAGGGGTCGGGTACGAGCAGTACTTC. Translated, it gives CASSRTGVGYEQYF.

The chain is built from TRBV29-1 and TRBJ2-1, with TRBD2 matching over 11 bases. Germline V gives CDR1 SQVTM, CDR2 ANQGSEA. The CDR3 totals 17 residues. V gave up 0 bases and J gave up 6 bases; unmatched junction bases: 10. This CDR3 is CSVEDGIAGGPSNEQFF. CDR3 DNA sequence: TGCAGCGTTGAAGATGGAATAGCGGGAGGGCCTAGCAATGAGCAGTTCTTC.

The chain carries TRBV4-2 and TRBJ1-4; 7 positions agree with TRBD1. Looked up from germline, CDR1 is LGHNA and CDR2 is YNFKEQ. The CDR3 is 16 amino acids. V shed 1 base, J shed 6 bases, and the junction held 8 bases outside the gene matches. The CDR3 nucleotides are TGTGCCAGCAGCCAAGTGGTCAGGGGGTTGGATGAAAAACTGTTTTTT. Translation: CASSQVVRGLDEKLFF.

V usage is TRBV6-6 and J usage is TRBJ2-1, with 8 nucleotides matching TRBD2. CDR1 is MNHNY, CDR2 SVGAGI, per germline (reference sequence). The CDR3 runs to 16 residues. J gave up 1 base and V 7 bases, and 9 bases lay outside the gene matches. For the CDR3, the DNA is TGTGCCAGCAAGCCCTCCTTAGCGGGGTCCTACAATGAGCAGTTCTTC. Translated: CASKPSLAGSYNEQFF.

V gene TRBV7-6 combines with J gene TRBJ2-5; D unclear. V was clipped by 5 bases and J by 5 bases, with 15 bases between them. This CDR3 region has 14 residues. Germline values: CDR1 SGHVS, CDR2 FNYEAQ. CDR3 nucleotide sequence: TGTGCCAGCAGCCCCGCTTGGGGTCGGGAGACCCAGTACTTC. Translating it yields CASSPAWGRETQYF.

This chain links TRBV18 with TRBJ2-5; a weak D match, TRBD2 (6 bases). With 1 base removed from V and 2 bases from J, the gap between germline ends came to 14 bases. The CDR3 covers 16 residues. Germline assignment: CDR1 KGHSH and CDR2 LQKENI. DNA of the CDR3: TGTGCCAGCTCACCACTAGGAGGCGGGGTGCAAGAGACCCAGTACTTC. It codes for CASSPLGGGVQETQYF.

This clone came up a few times. This chain links TRBV2 with TRBJ1-1; TRBD1 matches 8 bases. CDR1 and CDR2 (germline): SNHLY, FYNNEI. CDR3 size: 13 residues. V lost 4 bases and J lost 5; bases outside the gene matches: 3. This chain's CDR3 is CASSVDRETEAFF. The CDR3 DNA sequence: TGTGCCAGCAGTGTGGACAGGGAAACTGAAGCTTTCTTT.

This rearrangement joins TRBV13 to TRBJ1-1, with TRBD1 matching over 10 bases. CDR3 length: 15 amino acids. The J segment lost 2 bases and the V segment lost 4 bases, leaving 4 bases of the junction unmatched. Germline-derived CDR1 and CDR2 are PRHDT and FYEKMQ (reference sequence). Here the CDR3 DNA reads TGTGCCAGCAGCTGGGACAGGGGACCCAACACTGAAGCTTTCTTT. Its protein product is CASSWDRGPNTEAFF.

This chain joins TRBV20-1 and TRBJ2-7; D is unclear. Looked up from germline, CDR1 is DFQATT and CDR2 is SNEGSKA (reference sequence). CDR3 size: 11 residues. The ends were cut back, 3 bases at V and 6 bases at J, with 9 bases in the middle. CDR3 residues: CSASPPGEQYF. In DNA, the CDR3 is TGCAGTGCTAGCCCCCCCGGCGAGCAGTACTTC.

Only a few counts were recorded for this clone. The chain has TRBV11-2 and TRBJ1-5; D may be TRBD1 (5 bases). V was pared by 5 bases and J by 2 bases, with 13 bases between. Germline V gene lookup returns CDR1 SGHAT and CDR2 FQNNGV. The CDR3 consists of 15 residues. The CDR3 region is CASSSPGDGNQPQHF. Written as DNA, the CDR3 is TGTGCCAGCAGCAGTCCCGGGGACGGCAATCAGCCCCAGCATTTT.

The chain joins TRBV9 to TRBJ2-2, with D hard to call. This CDR3 has 15 amino acids. The V end lost 0 bases, the J end lost 2 bases, and 8 bases lay between the germline ends. CDR1 and CDR2 from the germline V gene are SGDLS and YYNGEE. CDR3 region: CASSVGYGNTGELFF. DNA for the CDR3: TGTGCCAGCAGCGTAGGCTACGGTAACACCGGGGAGCTGTTTTTT.

A note on this clone: The junction and the germline gene differ at one end; a read error may be behind it. CDR3 region: CASGLGGDTQYF. DNA for the CDR3: TGTGCTAGTGGCTTGGGGGGAGATACGCAGTATTTT. V usage is TRBV12-5 and J usage is TRBJ2-3, with D possibly being TRBD2 (6 bases). CDR1 is LGHNT and CDR2 is FRNRAP in the germline V gene. The CDR3 sequence is 12 residues long.

The V gene is TRBV6-1, the J gene TRBJ2-7, with 7 bases that match TRBD2. From germline, CDR1 is MNHNS and CDR2 SASEGT. This CDR3 is 14 amino acids long. Trimming cost V 7 bases and J 1 base; bases outside gene matches: 7. The CDR3 DNA is TGTGCCAGCATAACTAGCGTCGATTCCTACGAGCAGTACTTC. This encodes CASITSVDSYEQYF.

The chain couples TRBV29-1 to TRBJ1-2, with D possibly TRBD1 on 6 matching bases. Germline CDR1 reads SQVTM; CDR2 reads ANQGSEA. The CDR3 totals 14 residues. V lost 4 bases and J 5 bases, leaving 17 bases between the germline ends. CDR3 sequence: CSVAGSAGEYGYTF. CDR3 DNA sequence: TGCAGCGTTGCGGGCTCGGCAGGGGAATATGGCTACACCTTC.

The chain is built from TRBV6-6 and TRBJ2-7; 10 bases are a match to TRBD1. The V and J ends lost 0 bases and 7 bases, in that order; junction bases with no gene match: 3. This CDR3 contains 14 residues. The germline V gene encodes CDR1 MNHNY and CDR2 SVGAGI (reference sequence). CDR3 residues: CASSYSGQGWEQYF. The CDR3 DNA follows: TGTGCCAGCAGTTACTCGGGACAGGGGTGGGAGCAGTACTTC.

J is TRBJ2-3 and V is TRBV5-6; either TRBD1 or TRBD2 may supply D (5 bases each). This CDR3 spans 14 amino acids. From germline, CDR1 is SGHDT and CDR2 YYEEEE. The ends were cut back, 4 bases at V and 4 bases at J, with 13 bases in the middle. The CDR3 sequence: CASSGALGADTQYF. CDR3 nucleotide sequence: TGTGCCAGCAGCGGGGCTCTCGGGGCAGATACGCAGTATTTT.

This clone was seen a single time. The V call is TRBV5-4, the J call TRBJ1-4, with a possible D match to TRBD1 (5 bases). This CDR3 spans 13 amino acids. Trimming left V 0 bases short and J 12 bases short, with 12 bases between. Germline-derived CDR1 and CDR2 are SGHNT and YYREEE (reference sequence). CDR3 protein: CASSLVAGGELFF. CDR3 DNA: TGTGCCAGCAGCTTGGTCGCTGGGGGGGAACTGTTTTTT.

The V call is TRBV27, the J call TRBJ2-7; TRBD2 agrees at 7 bases. V lost 2 bases and J lost 2; bases outside the gene matches: 6. The germline V gene encodes CDR1 MNHEY and CDR2 SMNVEV (reference sequence). CDR3 length: 15 residues. The DNA of the CDR3 is TGTGCCAGCAGTTTAGGAGGCGGGAGAGCCTACGAGCAGTACTTC. Translated, it gives CASSLGGGRAYEQYF.

The chain uses TRBV6-6 and TRBJ1-5, with a weak D call TRBD1 (5 bases). The CDR3 runs 15 residues. V lost 6 bases and J 2 bases, leaving 14 bases between the germline ends. Germline-derived CDR1 and CDR2 are MNHNY and SVGAGI (reference sequence). The CDR3 DNA sequence: TGTGCCAGCAGCCCCCCCAGGGAGGGCAATCAGCCCCAGCATTTT. It yields the protein CASSPPREGNQPQHF.

The sample holds a few counts of this clone. This rearrangement joins TRBV7-9 to TRBJ2-5, with 7 nucleotides matching TRBD1. After removal of 3 bases from V and 5 bases from J, the junction contained 6 bases not matched to a gene. This CDR3 is built from 14 residues. CDR1 is SEHNR and CDR2 is FQNEAQ in the germline V gene (reference sequence). The DNA of the CDR3 is TGTGCCAGCAGCTTCGGACAGGCCCTGGAGACCCAGTACTTC. Protein product: CASSFGQALETQYF.

The gene calls are TRBV27 and TRBJ1-1; the D gene is possibly TRBD1 (6 bases). The CDR3 spans 13 residues. The ends were cut back, 6 bases at V and 6 bases at J, with 14 bases in the middle. CDR1 and CDR2 (germline): MNHEY, SMNVEV (reference sequence). CDR3 nucleotides: TGTGCCAGCAGCCCATTAACAGGGTCTGAAGCTTTCTTT. Amino acids: CASSPLTGSEAFF.

This clone was seen more than once but under ten times. The J gene is TRBJ1-2, the V gene TRBV30, with 10 bases matching TRBD1. The CDR3 extends over 16 amino acids. J gave up 2 bases and V 1 base, and 7 bases lay outside the gene matches. The germline V gene has CDR1 GTSNPN and CDR2 SVGIG (reference sequence). CDR3 bases: TGTGCCTGGAGTGCACGACAGGGGGCCCTCAACTATGGCTACACCTTC. It specifies CAWSARQGALNYGYTF.